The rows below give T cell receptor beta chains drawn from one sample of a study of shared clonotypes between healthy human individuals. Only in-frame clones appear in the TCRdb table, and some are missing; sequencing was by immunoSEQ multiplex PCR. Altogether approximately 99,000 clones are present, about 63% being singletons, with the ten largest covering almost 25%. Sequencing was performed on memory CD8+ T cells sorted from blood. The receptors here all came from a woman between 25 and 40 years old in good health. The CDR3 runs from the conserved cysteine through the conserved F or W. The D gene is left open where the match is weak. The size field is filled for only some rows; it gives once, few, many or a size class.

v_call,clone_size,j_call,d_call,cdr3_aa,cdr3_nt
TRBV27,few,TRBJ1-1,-,CASSLSISTEAFF,TGTGCCAGCAGTTTATCCATTAGCACTGAAGCTTTCTTT
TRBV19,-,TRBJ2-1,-,CASKNRAGPSSYNEQFF,TGTGCCAGCAAAAATAGAGCGGGTCCAAGCTCCTACAATGAGCAGTTCTTC
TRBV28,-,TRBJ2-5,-,CASSSGLGETQYF,TGTGCCAGCAGTTCCGGGTTGGGAGAGACCCAGTACTTC
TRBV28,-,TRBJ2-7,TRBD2,CASNSLAGAWYEQYF,TGTGCCAGCAATTCTCTAGCGGGAGCTTGGTACGAGCAGTACTTC
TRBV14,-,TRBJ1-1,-,CASSPGVKGTEAFF,TGTGCCAGCAGCCCGGGGGTCAAGGGCACTGAAGCTTTCTTT
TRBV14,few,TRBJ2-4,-,CASSQVGGMGKNIQYF,TGTGCCAGCAGCCAAGTGGGTGGAATGGGCAAAAACATTCAGTACTTC
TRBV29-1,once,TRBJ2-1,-,CSAPGPYNEQFF,TGCAGCGCCCCCGGGCCATACAATGAGCAGTTCTTC
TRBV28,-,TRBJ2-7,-,CASRYSYEQYF,TGTGCCAGCAGATACTCCTACGAGCAGTACTTC
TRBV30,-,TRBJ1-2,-,CAWTDSGQLYGYTF,TGTGCCTGGACGGACTCCGGACAGCTCTATGGCTACACCTTC
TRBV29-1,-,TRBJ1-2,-,CSVEDLVKNYGYTF,TGCAGCGTTGAAGATCTTGTGAAGAACTATGGCTACACCTTC
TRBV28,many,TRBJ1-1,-,CASSYAGTFEAFF,TGTGCCAGCAGTTATGCCGGGACATTTGAAGCTTTCTTT
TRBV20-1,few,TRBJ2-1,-,CSAIHNEQFF,TGCAGTGCTATTCACAATGAGCAGTTCTTC
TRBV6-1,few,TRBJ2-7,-,CASSESPEGYYEQYF,TGTGCCAGCAGTGAATCTCCGGAGGGCTATTACGAGCAGTACTTC
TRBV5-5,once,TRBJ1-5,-,CASSLAGGPYQPQHF,TGTGCCAGCAGCTTGGCGGGGGGCCCCTATCAGCCCCAGCATTTT
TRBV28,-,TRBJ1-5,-,CASSQRVASNQPQHF,TGTGCCAGCAGCCAGCGGGTGGCTAGCAATCAGCCCCAGCATTTT
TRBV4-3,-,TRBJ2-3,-,CASSLEPLNPLDTQYF,TGCGCCAGCAGCTTGGAGCCGCTCAATCCCCTGGATACGCAGTATTTT
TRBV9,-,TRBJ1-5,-,CASSAGMSNQPQHF,TGTGCCAGCAGCGCAGGGATGAGCAATCAGCCCCAGCATTTT
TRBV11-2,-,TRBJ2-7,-,CASSLYEGEKQYF,TGTGCCAGCAGCTTATATGAAGGAGAAAAGCAGTACTTC
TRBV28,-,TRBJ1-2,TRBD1,CASRPPGQAYGYTF,TGTGCCAGCAGACCCCCAGGACAGGCCTATGGCTACACCTTC
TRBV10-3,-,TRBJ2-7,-,CAISESGGYEQYF,TGTGCCATCAGTGAGTCAGGGGGCTACGAGCAGTACTTC
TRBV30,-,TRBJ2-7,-,CAWSVGVAYEQYF,TGTGCCTGGAGTGTCGGTGTTGCCTACGAGCAGTACTTC
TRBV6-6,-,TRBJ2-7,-,CASSYQALGYEQYF,TGTGCCAGCAGTTACCAAGCTCTGGGCTACGAGCAGTACTTC
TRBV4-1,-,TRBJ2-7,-,CASSQGIQGGYEQYF,TGCGCCAGCAGCCAAGGAATCCAGGGCGGCTACGAGCAGTACTTC
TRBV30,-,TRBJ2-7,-,CAWSVQYEQYF,TGTGCCTGGAGTGTACAGTACGAGCAGTACTTC
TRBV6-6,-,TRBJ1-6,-,CASRGWARDSALHF,TGTGCCAGCAGAGGGTGGGCACGAGACTCAGCCCTCCACTTT
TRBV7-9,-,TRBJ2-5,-,CASSLTPTALQETQYF,TGTGCCAGCAGCTTAACCCCCACAGCCCTCCAAGAGACCCAGTACTTC
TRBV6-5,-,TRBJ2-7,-,CASSSRDSYEQYF,TGTGCCAGCAGTTCTAGAGACAGCTACGAGCAGTACTTC
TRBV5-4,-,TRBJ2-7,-,CASSLDGGTGGEQYF,TGTGCCAGCAGCTTGGATGGCGGGACTGGAGGCGAGCAGTACTTC
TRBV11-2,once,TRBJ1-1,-,CASSPLRGLLGRNTEAFF,TGTGCCAGCAGCCCGCTCCGGGGCCTCTTAGGGCGGAACACTGAAGCTTTCTTT
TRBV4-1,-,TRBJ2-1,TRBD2,CASSRHSGESSYNEQFF,TGCGCCAGCAGCCGCCATAGCGGGGAAAGCTCCTACAATGAGCAGTTCTTC
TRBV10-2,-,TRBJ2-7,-,CASSDRGYEQYF,TGCGCCAGCAGTGACAGGGGCTACGAGCAGTACTTC
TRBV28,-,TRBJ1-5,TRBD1,CASTGEYSNQPQHF,TGTGCCAGTACAGGGGAATATAGCAATCAGCCCCAGCATTTT
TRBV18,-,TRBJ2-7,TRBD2,CASSPGTSYEQYF,TGTGCCAGCTCACCCGGGACTAGCTACGAGCAGTACTTC
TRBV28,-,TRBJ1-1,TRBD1,CASSPEDRGFTEAFF,TGTGCCAGCAGTCCAGAAGACAGGGGGTTCACTGAAGCTTTCTTT
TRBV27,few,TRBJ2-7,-,CASSLGQFNEQYF,TGTGCCAGCAGTTTAGGGCAGTTTAACGAGCAGTACTTC
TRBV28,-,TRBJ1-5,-,CASSFQMYQPQHF,TGTGCCAGCAGTTTCCAGATGTATCAGCCCCAGCATTTT
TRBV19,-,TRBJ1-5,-,CASSISSNQPQHF,TGTGCCAGTAGTATTAGCTCCAATCAGCCCCAGCATTTT
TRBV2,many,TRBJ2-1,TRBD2,CASKGTSGAEQFF,TGTGCCAGCAAGGGGACTAGCGGGGCTGAGCAGTTCTTC
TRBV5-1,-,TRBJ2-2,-,CASCPLGTGELFF,TGCGCCAGCTGCCCCTTGGGTACCGGGGAGCTGTTTTTT
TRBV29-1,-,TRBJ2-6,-,CSVEEDRPSGANVLTF,TGCAGCGTTGAAGAGGACAGACCCTCTGGGGCCAACGTCCTGACTTTC
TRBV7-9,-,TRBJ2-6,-,CASSPGRRERANVLTF,TGTGCCAGCAGCCCCGGCAGGCGGGAAAGAGCCAACGTCCTGACTTTC
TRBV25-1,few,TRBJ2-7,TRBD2,CASISGSSGYEQYF,TGTGCCAGCATTAGCGGGAGCTCAGGATACGAGCAGTACTTC
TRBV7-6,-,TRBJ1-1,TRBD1,CASSPGQENTEAFF,TGTGCCAGCAGCCCGGGACAGGAGAACACTGAAGCTTTCTTT
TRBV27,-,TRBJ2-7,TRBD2,CASSLAGGLSEQYF,TGTGCCAGCAGTCTAGCGGGAGGCCTTAGCGAGCAGTACTTC
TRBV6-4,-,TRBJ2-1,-,CASSDSQGSYNEQFF,TGTGCCAGCAGTGACTCTCAGGGTTCCTACAATGAGCAGTTCTTC
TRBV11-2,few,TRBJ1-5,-,CASSFLHRDPESNQPQHF,TGTGCCAGCAGCTTCCTTCATCGGGACCCCGAGAGCAATCAGCCCCAGCATTTT